A selection of T cell receptor beta chains follows, all from one sample in a study of cytomegalovirus exposure and HLA in healthy donors. Method: immunoSEQ multiplex PCR; TCRdb's copy keeps in-frame clones and lacks some. The sample contains some 150,000 clones, 75% of which appear only once. The specimen was PBMCs. These receptors originate from a man aged 35 to 55 in good health and CMV-seronegative. Each CDR3 is given with its conserved first and last residue.

CDR3aa	v_gene	j_gene
CASSPGGTENSPLHF	TRBV18	TRBJ1-6
CASSPWFRGGLNTEAFF	TRBV4-1	TRBJ1-1
CASSFPTGGSMNTEAFF	TRBV7-9	TRBJ1-1
CASSLDFGADTQYF	TRBV7-9	TRBJ2-3
CASSRLPSGGDKNIQYF	TRBV19	TRBJ2-4
CASSLANGLAGYEQYF	TRBV11-2	TRBJ2-7
CSVDLGANQETQYF	TRBV29-1	TRBJ2-5
CASSESTGFENSPLHF	TRBV9	TRBJ1-6
CASSLTVYQETQYF	TRBV5-1	TRBJ2-5
CASSLGLAVYEQYF	TRBV5-1	TRBJ2-7
CASSLQTGSPEAFF	TRBV18	TRBJ1-1
CATSSIVDMRTYEQYF	TRBV15	TRBJ2-7
CASSRGFNSPLHF	TRBV5-1	TRBJ1-6
CASSTGLLYEQYF	TRBV19	TRBJ2-7
CASSIRQGGEAFF	TRBV19	TRBJ1-1
CASSPLPTDTQYF	TRBV5-8	TRBJ2-3
CASSVQGFGELFF	TRBV6-5	TRBJ2-2
CASSLDAIIETQYF	TRBV5-6	TRBJ2-5
CASSFPRTGGPTGELFF	TRBV11-2	TRBJ2-2
CASSYRASGGEETQYF	TRBV6-5	TRBJ2-5
CASSTGGGAYEQYF	TRBV2	TRBJ2-7
CASSVSGGENSPLHF	TRBV9	TRBJ1-6
CASSFMGAADNSPLHF	TRBV25-1	TRBJ1-6
CASSEVGGGLTDTQYF	TRBV6-1	TRBJ2-3
CASSFTSGENTGELFF	TRBV5-1	TRBJ2-2
CASSLSGGNPYNEQFF	TRBV7-6	TRBJ2-1
CSVAGGSYNEQFF	TRBV29-1	TRBJ2-1
CASSWTGTNRGYGYTF	TRBV7-2	TRBJ1-2
CAWSVRRSTNEKLFF	TRBV30	TRBJ1-4
CASSDSSTQPQHF	TRBV19	TRBJ1-5
CASGNQGYEQYF	TRBV6-1	TRBJ2-7
CASSFRGGQSYNEQFF	TRBV7-8	TRBJ2-1
CASIDRGPSYEQYF	TRBV6-4	TRBJ2-7